This T cell receptor (beta chain) comes out of a study of T cell repertoires in cytomegalovirus infection. Turning to the study itself: Based on public TCR beta signatures, there were indications of CMV infection and of a matching HLA type.

From the reads, TCRdb called clonotypes with MiXCR, one entry per CDR3 protein. Of approximately 750,000 distinct CDR3 sequences listed, roughly 36% are singletons. In this sample, this clonotype turned up a few times. Its antigen is unknown. V dropped 4 bases and J dropped 12; count of bases not matched to a gene: 6. CDR3 length: 13 amino acids. The germline V gene encodes CDR1 LGHNT and CDR2 FRNRAP. General study points: Summed frequency of shared TCR beta families picked out CMV carriers who also had the relevant HLA. It was HLA-C-restricted CMV-specific TCR beta clonotypes that dominated the response ex vivo.

This receptor was identified in a human donor in good health (CMV status not recorded). Some clones in this sample may be carry-over from other donors' samples. Sequencing was performed on PBMCs. This sequence joins TRBV12-5 and TRBJ2-1; 10 nucleotides align to TRBD2. CDR3 sequence reads: CASGSTLAGVQFF. The CDR3 nucleotides read TGTGCTAGTGGTTCAACCCTAGCGGGAGTGCAGTTCTTC.